This T cell receptor (beta chain) was observed in a study of T cell changes during pregnancy in multiple sclerosis. The repertoire was sequenced with immunoSEQ multiplex PCR; TCRdb's copy has only in-frame clones and lacks some. The sample has about 64,000 clones, roughly 92% seen once; the top ten hold approximately 1.4%. This CDR3 spans 14 amino acids. In germline, CDR1 is MNHNS, CDR2 SASEGT. Trimming took 7 bases from V and 5 from J; bases not matched to a gene: 9. This specimen consisted of peripheral blood, obtained in the second trimester of pregnancy. This TCR was recovered from a female donor with multiple sclerosis, enrolled in a pregnancy study. V is TRBV6-1 and J is TRBJ2-7, with 9 bases that match TRBD1. The CDR3 is CASITGTGSHEQYF. CDR3 in DNA: TGTGCCAGCATTACCGGGACAGGGTCCCACGAGCAGTACTTC.